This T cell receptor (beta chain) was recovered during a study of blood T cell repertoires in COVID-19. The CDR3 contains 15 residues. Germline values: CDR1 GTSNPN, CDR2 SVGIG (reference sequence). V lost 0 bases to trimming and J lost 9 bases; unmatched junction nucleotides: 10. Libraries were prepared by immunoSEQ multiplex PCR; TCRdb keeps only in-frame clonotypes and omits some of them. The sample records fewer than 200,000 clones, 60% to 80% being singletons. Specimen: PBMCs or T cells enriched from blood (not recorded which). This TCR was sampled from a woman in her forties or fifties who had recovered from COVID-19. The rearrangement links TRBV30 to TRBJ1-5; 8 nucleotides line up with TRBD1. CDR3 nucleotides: TGTGCCTGGAGTGTCGGAGCAGGGGGCAGGTGGCCCCAGCATTTT. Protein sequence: CAWSVGAGGRWPQHF.